What follows describes a single T cell receptor (beta chain). Its antigen is not known. The sample originates from a study of cytomegalovirus exposure and HLA in healthy donors. Regarding the study as a whole: A few V segments could not be told apart, such as TRBV6-2 and TRBV6-3, and were left out.

The study ran its PCR with 60 Vbeta and 13 Jbeta primers. Profiled with immunoSEQ multiplex PCR; TCRdb holds only in-frame clones, not every one. The repertoire holds approximately 64,000 clones, with around 74% as singletons. The trim removed 3 bases at V and 7 bases at J, leaving 5 bases unmatched. The CDR3 has 15 amino acids. Germline V gene sequence: CDR1 SGHVS, CDR2 FQNEAQ. The TCR comes from a male donor in good health and CMV-seropositive. This chain links TRBV7-8 with TRBJ1-6; 8 bases agree with TRBD1. Sequencing was done on a sample of PBMCs. The chain's CDR3 is CASSFDRGANSPLHF. CDR3 nucleotides: TGTGCCAGCAGCTTCGACAGGGGCGCCAATTCACCCCTCCACTTT.